Listed below are T cell receptor beta chains from one sample, sequenced in a study of T cells in Graves' hyperthyroidism and ophthalmopathy. TCRdb analysed the multiplex PCR reads with MiXCR anew, one entry per CDR3 protein. The sample holds 600,000 or so distinct CDR3 sequences; 12% to 15% are singletons and the top ten take roughly 7.7%. Input material: blood. These receptor sequences come from a woman under 30 with Graves' ophthalmopathy. Both conserved end residues are part of each CDR3. A D gene is named only where the DNA matches it firmly. For some rows the clone size is stated as once, few or many, or as a class when expanded; others skip it.

v_gene: TRBV6-5; j_gene: TRBJ2-7; d_gene: TRBD2; abundance: -; CDR3nt: TGTGCCAGCAGTTACTCTAGACTAGCGGGAAACCAATACGAGCAGTACTTC; CDR3aa: CASSYSRLAGNQYEQYF
v_gene: TRBV29-1; j_gene: TRBJ2-1; d_gene: TRBD2; abundance: -; CDR3nt: TGCAGCGTTGAAGGGGGGTTAGCGGGAGGGGAGAGGTATCGGGAGCAGTTCTTC; CDR3aa: CSVEGGLAGGERYREQFF
v_gene: TRBV7-8; j_gene: TRBJ1-6; d_gene: -; abundance: -; CDR3nt: TGTGCCAGCAGCCAAAGTTCCAGGGCTTACTCCTATAATTCACCCCTCCACTTT; CDR3aa: CASSQSSRAYSYNSPLHF
v_gene: TRBV28; j_gene: TRBJ2-7; d_gene: TRBD2; abundance: many; CDR3nt: TGTGCCAGCAGACGCGGCGGGAGCTCCTACGAGCAGTACTTC; CDR3aa: CASRRGGSSYEQYF
v_gene: TRBV6-2/TRBV6-3; j_gene: TRBJ2-1; d_gene: TRBD2; abundance: many; CDR3nt: TGTGCCAGCAGTTCCCGGGACTATTCGCCCTACAATGAGCAGTTCTTC; CDR3aa: CASSSRDYSPYNEQFF
v_gene: TRBV2; j_gene: TRBJ2-3; d_gene: TRBD2; abundance: many; CDR3nt: TGTGCCAGCAGTGAAGGTCGTACTAGCGGGAGCGCAGATACGCAGTATTTT; CDR3aa: CASSEGRTSGSADTQYF
v_gene: TRBV7-9; j_gene: TRBJ2-7; d_gene: TRBD1; abundance: many; CDR3nt: TGTGCCAGCAGCCCCCGACAGGGGGGCGACGAGCAGTACTTC; CDR3aa: CASSPRQGGDEQYF
v_gene: TRBV7-2; j_gene: TRBJ2-7; d_gene: -; abundance: many; CDR3nt: TGTGCCAGCAGCCCTGGGAGTTCCAAGCAGTACTTC; CDR3aa: CASSPGSSKQYF
v_gene: TRBV30; j_gene: TRBJ2-1; d_gene: TRBD2; abundance: few; CDR3nt: TGTGCCTGGGGGGGAGTAGCCGGGACTAGTGTAAATGAGCAGTTCTTC; CDR3aa: CAWGGVAGTSVNEQFF
v_gene: TRBV6-1; j_gene: TRBJ2-7; d_gene: TRBD2; abundance: many; CDR3nt: TGTGCCAGCAGTGAAGCTCTACTAGCGGGACAACCCTACGAGCAGTACTTC; CDR3aa: CASSEALLAGQPYEQYF
v_gene: TRBV28; j_gene: TRBJ1-5; d_gene: -; abundance: many; CDR3nt: TGTGCCAGCAGCTCACTCGGAAAGGAGAGGAATCAGCCCCAGCATTTT; CDR3aa: CASSSLGKERNQPQHF
v_gene: TRBV20-1; j_gene: TRBJ1-6; d_gene: -; abundance: many; CDR3nt: TGCAGTGCTAAGGCGGGCCTGTCCCTCAATTCACCCCTCCACTTT; CDR3aa: CSAKAGLSLNSPLHF
v_gene: TRBV20-1; j_gene: TRBJ1-1; d_gene: -; abundance: many; CDR3nt: TGCAGTGCTCCCTGGGACACTGAAGCTTTCTTT; CDR3aa: CSAPWDTEAFF
v_gene: TRBV27; j_gene: TRBJ2-7; d_gene: -; abundance: -; CDR3nt: TGTGCCAGCAGTTTCGCTGGAGGAGGAGAGACCTACGAGCAGTACTTC; CDR3aa: CASSFAGGGETYEQYF
v_gene: TRBV7-9; j_gene: TRBJ2-1; d_gene: -; abundance: many; CDR3nt: TGTGCCAGCCGGGGACCGCGCGGCGATGAGCAGTTCTTC; CDR3aa: CASRGPRGDEQFF
v_gene: TRBV7-6; j_gene: TRBJ2-7; d_gene: -; abundance: -; CDR3nt: TGTGCCAGCAGTTTAGGCTTAGGCGGAAGCTCCTACGAGCAGTACTTC; CDR3aa: CASSLGLGGSSYEQYF
v_gene: TRBV20-1; j_gene: TRBJ2-7; d_gene: -; abundance: many; CDR3nt: TGCAGTGCTATCTCCCTAAGCGGACCCTACGAGCAGTACTTC; CDR3aa: CSAISLSGPYEQYF
v_gene: TRBV3-1; j_gene: TRBJ2-6; d_gene: -; abundance: many; CDR3nt: TGTGCCAGCGAAAGACCTGGGGCCAACGTCCTGACTTTC; CDR3aa: CASERPGANVLTF
v_gene: TRBV6-2/TRBV6-3; j_gene: TRBJ2-7; d_gene: -; abundance: many; CDR3nt: TGTGCCAGCAGTCCTCAGGCCAGAAAGAATTTGGACCACGAGCAGTACTTC; CDR3aa: CASSPQARKNLDHEQYF
v_gene: TRBV9; j_gene: TRBJ2-1; d_gene: -; abundance: -; CDR3nt: TGTGCCAGCAGCGTGGGCTTTGGGGGGAGCCGCGACAATGAGCAGTTCTTC; CDR3aa: CASSVGFGGSRDNEQFF
v_gene: TRBV6-1; j_gene: TRBJ1-2; d_gene: -; abundance: -; CDR3nt: TGTGCCAGCCGGGTCTCATATGGCTACACCTTC; CDR3aa: CASRVSYGYTF
v_gene: TRBV29-1; j_gene: TRBJ2-1; d_gene: -; abundance: -; CDR3nt: TGCAGTGCTAGAGATATTGGGGGGAGGGGGGGCAATGAGCAGTTCTTC; CDR3aa: CSARDIGGRGGNEQFF
v_gene: TRBV5-1; j_gene: TRBJ2-1; d_gene: TRBD2; abundance: few; CDR3nt: TGCGCCAGCAGCTCCTCTTTGCGGGAGGACGCCTCCGAGCAGTTCTTC; CDR3aa: CASSSSLREDASEQFF
v_gene: TRBV2; j_gene: TRBJ1-1; d_gene: TRBD1; abundance: many; CDR3nt: TGTGCCAGCGGGGCGGACAGGCTCGCCCTAGCTGAAGCTTTCTTT; CDR3aa: CASGADRLALAEAFF
v_gene: TRBV7-2; j_gene: TRBJ2-1; d_gene: -; abundance: many; CDR3nt: TGTGCCAGCAGCTTAGTAGTAGGAGCGTACACCTACAATGAGCAGTTCTTC; CDR3aa: CASSLVVGAYTYNEQFF
v_gene: TRBV20-1; j_gene: TRBJ2-1; d_gene: -; abundance: few; CDR3nt: TGCAGTGCTAGAGTGGGGGTTCGCTTTGGTTTGTACAATGAGCAGTTCTTC; CDR3aa: CSARVGVRFGLYNEQFF
v_gene: TRBV20-1; j_gene: TRBJ2-2; d_gene: -; abundance: few; CDR3nt: TGCAGTGCCAGGGTCCGTGACGGGGAGCTGTTTTTT; CDR3aa: CSARVRDGELFF
v_gene: TRBV7-3; j_gene: TRBJ2-1; d_gene: -; abundance: many; CDR3nt: TGTGCCAGCAGCTTAAACCTGGCCTTCTCCTACAATGAGCAGTTCTTC; CDR3aa: CASSLNLAFSYNEQFF
v_gene: TRBV4-3; j_gene: TRBJ2-1; d_gene: TRBD2; abundance: few; CDR3nt: TGCGCCAGCAGCCAAGTGCTAGCGGGAGCCATTGAGCAGTTCTTC; CDR3aa: CASSQVLAGAIEQFF
v_gene: TRBV13; j_gene: TRBJ2-7; d_gene: TRBD2; abundance: few; CDR3nt: TGTGCCAGCAGCCATCTAGCGGGCCCCAGCTCCTACGAGCAGTACTTC; CDR3aa: CASSHLAGPSSYEQYF
v_gene: TRBV5-6; j_gene: TRBJ2-2; d_gene: TRBD1; abundance: -; CDR3nt: TGTGCCAGCAGCGGGGGACAGGGGGCTATGAGCACCGGGGAGCTGTTTTTT; CDR3aa: CASSGGQGAMSTGELFF
v_gene: TRBV3-1; j_gene: TRBJ1-6; d_gene: -; abundance: many; CDR3nt: TGTGCCAGCAGCCAAGATCGGGGGGCTAACTATAATTCACCCCTCCACTTT; CDR3aa: CASSQDRGANYNSPLHF
v_gene: TRBV20-1; j_gene: TRBJ1-3; d_gene: -; abundance: -; CDR3nt: TGCAGTGCAAGGGGGTCTGGAAACACCATATATTTT; CDR3aa: CSARGSGNTIYF
v_gene: TRBV5-5; j_gene: TRBJ2-5; d_gene: TRBD1; abundance: few; CDR3nt: TGTGCCAGCAACCCCCCCGGGACAGGGTTGTCCCAGTACTTC; CDR3aa: CASNPPGTGLSQYF
v_gene: TRBV20-1; j_gene: TRBJ2-3; d_gene: -; abundance: many; CDR3nt: TGCAGTGCTTTCGAGCGGGTCACCCCCCTTCTTAGCACAGATACGCAGTATTTT; CDR3aa: CSAFERVTPLLSTDTQYF
v_gene: TRBV6-2/TRBV6-3; j_gene: TRBJ2-3; d_gene: -; abundance: many; CDR3nt: TGTGCCAGCAGTTATGACACGGGCGGCACAGATACGCAGTATTTT; CDR3aa: CASSYDTGGTDTQYF
v_gene: TRBV7-9; j_gene: TRBJ2-2; d_gene: TRBD2; abundance: few; CDR3nt: TGTGCCAGCAGCCCTATTGGACTAGCGGGAAAGCCGGGCACCGGGGAGCTGTTTTTT; CDR3aa: CASSPIGLAGKPGTGELFF
v_gene: TRBV10-3; j_gene: TRBJ2-7; d_gene: TRBD1; abundance: many; CDR3nt: TGTGCCATCAGTGAGGACAGGGTCGGCTACGAGCAGTACTTC; CDR3aa: CAISEDRVGYEQYF
v_gene: TRBV10-2; j_gene: TRBJ1-6; d_gene: -; abundance: -; CDR3nt: TGCGCCAGCAGATGGGATCTGGTCGGTTCACCCCTCCACTTT; CDR3aa: CASRWDLVGSPLHF
v_gene: TRBV11-1; j_gene: TRBJ2-3; d_gene: TRBD2; abundance: many; CDR3nt: TGTGCCAGCAGCCTAGGGGCATTAGCGGGGAGCACAGATACGCAGTATTTT; CDR3aa: CASSLGALAGSTDTQYF
v_gene: TRBV2; j_gene: TRBJ1-2; d_gene: -; abundance: many; CDR3nt: TGTGCCAGCAGCTCACAGGGAGCCACTAGTGGCTACACCTTC; CDR3aa: CASSSQGATSGYTF
v_gene: TRBV7-9; j_gene: TRBJ2-3; d_gene: -; abundance: -; CDR3nt: TGTGCCAGCAGCCCGGGACCCGACCGTTGGGGGCCCACAGATACGCAGTATTTT; CDR3aa: CASSPGPDRWGPTDTQYF
v_gene: TRBV10-3; j_gene: TRBJ2-5; d_gene: -; abundance: many; CDR3nt: TGTGCCATCAGTGAGACCGCGGGGACACACCAAGAGACCCAGTACTTC; CDR3aa: CAISETAGTHQETQYF
v_gene: TRBV6-5; j_gene: TRBJ1-2; d_gene: TRBD1; abundance: -; CDR3nt: TGTGCCAGCAGTTACCCGACAGGGCTCTATGGCTACACCTTC; CDR3aa: CASSYPTGLYGYTF
v_gene: TRBV9; j_gene: TRBJ2-5; d_gene: -; abundance: many; CDR3nt: TGTGCCAGCAGCGGGGAGGCTAGCCTCCAAGAGACCCAGTACTTC; CDR3aa: CASSGEASLQETQYF
v_gene: TRBV3-1; j_gene: TRBJ2-5; d_gene: TRBD2; abundance: -; CDR3nt: TGTGCCAGCAGCCAAGTAGCGGGCCGCGCGGAGACCCAGTACTTC; CDR3aa: CASSQVAGRAETQYF
v_gene: TRBV20-1; j_gene: TRBJ1-5; d_gene: TRBD1; abundance: many; CDR3nt: TGCAGTGCAAGGTCTACAGGGGCTAGCAATCAGCCCCAGCATTTT; CDR3aa: CSARSTGASNQPQHF
v_gene: TRBV9; j_gene: TRBJ1-2; d_gene: TRBD1; abundance: few; CDR3nt: TGTGCCAGCACGGCGGGACAGGGGGTAGTTGGCTACACCTTC; CDR3aa: CASTAGQGVVGYTF
v_gene: TRBV14; j_gene: TRBJ1-3; d_gene: -; abundance: -; CDR3nt: TGTGCCAGCAACATTGGGGGTGGTCGAGCGAATTTT; CDR3aa: CASNIGGGRANF
v_gene: TRBV20-1; j_gene: TRBJ2-2; d_gene: TRBD1; abundance: many; CDR3nt: TGCAGTGCTAGAGCCACGGACAGGGAGCTCAGTTTT; CDR3aa: CSARATDRELSF
v_gene: TRBV18; j_gene: TRBJ2-5; d_gene: -; abundance: many; CDR3nt: TGTGCCAGCTCACCTGGACAGTACCAGGAGACCCAGTACTTC; CDR3aa: CASSPGQYQETQYF
v_gene: TRBV7-2; j_gene: TRBJ1-5; d_gene: -; abundance: many; CDR3nt: TGTGCCAGCAGTCCTCGAGGGGGGGCGCGTCACGGCGAGGATCAGCCCCAGCATTTT; CDR3aa: CASSPRGGARHGEDQPQHF
v_gene: TRBV11-3; j_gene: TRBJ1-6; d_gene: -; abundance: few; CDR3nt: TGTGCCAGCAGCTTAGGTGCCCGATCACCCCTCCACTTT; CDR3aa: CASSLGARSPLHF
v_gene: TRBV7-2; j_gene: TRBJ2-3; d_gene: -; abundance: many; CDR3nt: TGTGCCAGCAGCTTAGTTGTCCACAGCACAGATACGCAGTATTTT; CDR3aa: CASSLVVHSTDTQYF
v_gene: TRBV29-1; j_gene: TRBJ2-7; d_gene: -; abundance: -; CDR3nt: TGCAGCGTTGAATGGGAGGGGGACTACGAGCAGTACTTC; CDR3aa: CSVEWEGDYEQYF